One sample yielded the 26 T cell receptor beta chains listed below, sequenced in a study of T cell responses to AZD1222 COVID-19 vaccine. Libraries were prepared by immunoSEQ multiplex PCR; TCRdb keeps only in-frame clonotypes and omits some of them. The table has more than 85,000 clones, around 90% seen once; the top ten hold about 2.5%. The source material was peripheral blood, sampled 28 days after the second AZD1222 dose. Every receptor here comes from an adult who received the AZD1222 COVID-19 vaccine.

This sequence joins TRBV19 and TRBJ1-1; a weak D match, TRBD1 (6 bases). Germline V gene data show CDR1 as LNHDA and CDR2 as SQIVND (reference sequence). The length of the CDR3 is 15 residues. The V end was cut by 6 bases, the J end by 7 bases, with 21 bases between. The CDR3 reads CASRIYTSTGYEAFF. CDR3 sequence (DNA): TGTGCCAGTAGGATATATACCTCTACAGGGTATGAAGCTTTCTTT.

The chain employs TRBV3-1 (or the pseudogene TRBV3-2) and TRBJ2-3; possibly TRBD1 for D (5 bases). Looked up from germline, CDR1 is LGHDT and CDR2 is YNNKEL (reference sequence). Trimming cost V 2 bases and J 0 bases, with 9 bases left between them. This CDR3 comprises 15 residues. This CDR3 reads CASSQRQSSTDTQYF. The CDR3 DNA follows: TGTGCCAGCAGCCAAAGACAGTCTAGCACAGATACGCAGTATTTT.

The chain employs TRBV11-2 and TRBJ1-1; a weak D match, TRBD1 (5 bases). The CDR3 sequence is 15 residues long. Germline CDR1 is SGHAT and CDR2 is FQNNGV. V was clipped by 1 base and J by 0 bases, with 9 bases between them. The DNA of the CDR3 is TGTGCCAGCAGCTTAGCCGGACACCTGAACACTGAAGCTTTCTTT. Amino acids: CASSLAGHLNTEAFF.

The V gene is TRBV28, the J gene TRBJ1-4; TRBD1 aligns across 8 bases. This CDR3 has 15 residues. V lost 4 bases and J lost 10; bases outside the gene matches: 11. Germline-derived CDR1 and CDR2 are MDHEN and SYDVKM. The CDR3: CASSSDRVSWGKLFF. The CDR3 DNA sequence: TGTGCCAGCAGTTCGGACAGGGTTTCCTGGGGAAAACTGTTTTTT. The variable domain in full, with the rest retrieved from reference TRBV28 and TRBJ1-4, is DVKVTQSSRYLVKRTGEKVFLECVQDMDHENMFWYRQDPGLGLRLIYFSYDVKMKEKGDIPEGYSVSREKKERFSLILESASTNQTSMYLCASSSDRVSWGKLFFGSGTQLSVL.

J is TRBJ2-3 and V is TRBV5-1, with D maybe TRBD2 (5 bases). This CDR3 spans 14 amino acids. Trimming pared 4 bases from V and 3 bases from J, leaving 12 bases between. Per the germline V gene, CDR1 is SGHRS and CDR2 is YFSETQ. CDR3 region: CASSPDAGTDTQYF. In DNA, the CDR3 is TGCGCCAGCAGCCCCGACGCGGGTACAGATACGCAGTATTTT. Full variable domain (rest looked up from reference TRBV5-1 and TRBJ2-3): KAGVTQTPRYLIKTRGQQVTLSCSPISGHRSVSWYQQTPGQGLQFLFEYFSETQRNKGNFPGRFSGRQFSNSRSEMNVSTLELGDSALYLCASSPDAGTDTQYFGPGTRLTVL.

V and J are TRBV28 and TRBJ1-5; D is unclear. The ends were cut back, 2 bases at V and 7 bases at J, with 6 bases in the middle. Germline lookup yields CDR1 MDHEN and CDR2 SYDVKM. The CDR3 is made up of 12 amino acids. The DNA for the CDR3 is TGTGCCAGCAGTTTAGTCAACCAGCCCCAGCATTTT. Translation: CASSLVNQPQHF.

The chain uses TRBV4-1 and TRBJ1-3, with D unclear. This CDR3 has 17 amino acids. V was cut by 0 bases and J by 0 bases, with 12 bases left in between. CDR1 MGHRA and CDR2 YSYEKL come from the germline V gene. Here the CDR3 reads CASSQDDQSSSGNTIYF. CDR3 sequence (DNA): TGCGCCAGCAGCCAAGATGACCAGTCAAGCTCTGGAAACACCATATATTTT.

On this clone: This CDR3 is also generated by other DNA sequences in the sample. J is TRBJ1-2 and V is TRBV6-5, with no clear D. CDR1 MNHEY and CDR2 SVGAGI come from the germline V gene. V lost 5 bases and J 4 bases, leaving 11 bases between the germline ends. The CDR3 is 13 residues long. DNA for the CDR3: TGTGCCAGCAGTCCCAGCGGATCCTATGGCTACACCTTC. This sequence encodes CASSPSGSYGYTF.

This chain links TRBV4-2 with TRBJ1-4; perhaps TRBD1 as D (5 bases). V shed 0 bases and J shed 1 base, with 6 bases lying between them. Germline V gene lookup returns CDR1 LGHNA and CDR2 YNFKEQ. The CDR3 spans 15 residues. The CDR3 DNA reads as TGTGCCAGCAGCCAAGATAGGGGAACTAATGAAAAACTGTTTTTT. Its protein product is CASSQDRGTNEKLFF.

In nucleotides, the CDR3 is TGTGCCAGCAGCTTAAGGGGTGGCCAGCCCCAGCATTTT. It encodes CASSLRGGQPQHF. V gene TRBV7-3 combines with J gene TRBJ1-5, with no clear D. This CDR3 contains 13 residues. Between the trimmed V and J ends, which lost 1 base and 7 bases, there was a span of 8 bases. Germline assignment: CDR1 SGHTA and CDR2 FQGTGA. Combining the CDR3 with reference TRBV7-3 and TRBJ1-5 gives the whole variable domain GAGVSQTPSNKVTEKGKYVELRCDPISGHTALYWYRQSLGQGPEFLIYFQGTGAADDSGLPNDRFFAVRPEGSVSTLKIQRTERGDSAVYLCASSLRGGQPQHFGDGTRLSIL.

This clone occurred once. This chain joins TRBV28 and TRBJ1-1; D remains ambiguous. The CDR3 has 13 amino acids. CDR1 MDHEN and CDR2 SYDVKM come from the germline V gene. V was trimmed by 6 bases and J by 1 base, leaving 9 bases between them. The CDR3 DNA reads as TGTGCCAGCAGAGCCGCGTCGAACACTGAAGCTTTCTTT. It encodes CASRAASNTEAFF.

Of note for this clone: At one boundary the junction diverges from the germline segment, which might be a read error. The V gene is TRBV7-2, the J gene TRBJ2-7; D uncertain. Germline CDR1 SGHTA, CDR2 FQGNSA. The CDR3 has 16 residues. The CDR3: CASSEYLTPPSNEQYF. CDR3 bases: TGTGCCAGCAGCGAATACTTGACACCCCCCTCCAACGAGCAGTACTTC.

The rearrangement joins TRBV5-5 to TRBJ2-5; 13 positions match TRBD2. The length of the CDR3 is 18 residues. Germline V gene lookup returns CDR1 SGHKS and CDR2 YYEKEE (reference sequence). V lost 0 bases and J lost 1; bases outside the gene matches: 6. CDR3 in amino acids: CASSLEGLAGPTQETQYF. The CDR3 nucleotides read TGTGCCAGCAGCTTGGAGGGACTAGCGGGGCCTACCCAAGAGACCCAGTACTTC.

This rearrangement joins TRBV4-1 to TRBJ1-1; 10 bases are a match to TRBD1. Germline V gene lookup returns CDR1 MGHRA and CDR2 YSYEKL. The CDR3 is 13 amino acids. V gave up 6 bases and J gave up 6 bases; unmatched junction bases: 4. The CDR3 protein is CASSPGQGAEAFF. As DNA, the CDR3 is TGCGCCAGCAGTCCTGGACAGGGGGCTGAAGCTTTCTTT.

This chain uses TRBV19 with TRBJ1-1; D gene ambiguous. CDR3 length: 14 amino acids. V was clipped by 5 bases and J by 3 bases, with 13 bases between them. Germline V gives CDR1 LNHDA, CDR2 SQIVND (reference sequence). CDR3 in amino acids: CASSPLRVDTEAFF. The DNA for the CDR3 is TGTGCCAGTAGTCCTCTACGCGTTGACACTGAAGCTTTCTTT. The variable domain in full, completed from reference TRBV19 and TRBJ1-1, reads DGGITQSPKYLFRKEGQNVTLSCEQNLNHDAMYWYRQDPGQGLRLIYYSQIVNDFQKGDIAEGYSVSREKKESFPLTVTSAQKNPTAFYLCASSPLRVDTEAFFGQGTRLTVV.

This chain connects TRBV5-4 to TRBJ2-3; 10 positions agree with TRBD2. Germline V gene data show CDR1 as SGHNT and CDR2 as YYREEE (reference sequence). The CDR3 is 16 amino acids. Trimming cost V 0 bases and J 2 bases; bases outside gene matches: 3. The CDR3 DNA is TGTGCCAGCAGCTTGGTAGCGGGGGGTGTCACAGATACGCAGTATTTT. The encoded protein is CASSLVAGGVTDTQYF.

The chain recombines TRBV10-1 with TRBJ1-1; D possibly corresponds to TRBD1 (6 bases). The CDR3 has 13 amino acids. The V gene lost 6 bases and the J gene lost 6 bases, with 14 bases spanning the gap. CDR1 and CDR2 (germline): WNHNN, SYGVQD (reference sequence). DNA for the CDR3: TGCGCCAGCAGCGACAGGCCTTCGGCTGAAGCTTTCTTT. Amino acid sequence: CASSDRPSAEAFF.

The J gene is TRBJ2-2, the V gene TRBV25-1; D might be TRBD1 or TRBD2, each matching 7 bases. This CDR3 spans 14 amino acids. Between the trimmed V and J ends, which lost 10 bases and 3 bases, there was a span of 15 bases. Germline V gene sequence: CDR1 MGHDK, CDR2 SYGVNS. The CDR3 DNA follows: TGTGCCACCCAGGGGGGGCGCGACACCGGGGAGCTGTTTTTT. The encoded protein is CATQGGRDTGELFF.

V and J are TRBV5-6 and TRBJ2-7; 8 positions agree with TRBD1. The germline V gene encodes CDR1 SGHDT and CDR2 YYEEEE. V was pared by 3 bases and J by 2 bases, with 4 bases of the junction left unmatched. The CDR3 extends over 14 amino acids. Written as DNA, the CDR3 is TGTGCCAGCAGCTGGGACAGGACCCCCTACGAGCAGTACTTC. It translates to CASSWDRTPYEQYF.

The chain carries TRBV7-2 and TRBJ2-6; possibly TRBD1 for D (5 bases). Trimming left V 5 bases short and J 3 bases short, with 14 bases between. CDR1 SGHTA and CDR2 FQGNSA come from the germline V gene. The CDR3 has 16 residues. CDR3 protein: CASSPIGVSGANVLTF. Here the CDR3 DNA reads TGTGCCAGCAGCCCTATAGGGGTCAGTGGGGCCAACGTCCTGACTTTC.

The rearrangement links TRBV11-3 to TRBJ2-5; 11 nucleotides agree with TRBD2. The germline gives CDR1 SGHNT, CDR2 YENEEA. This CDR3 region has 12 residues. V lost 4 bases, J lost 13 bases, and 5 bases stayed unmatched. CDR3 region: CASSSTSGGMYF. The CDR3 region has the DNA TGTGCCAGCAGCTCTACTAGCGGGGGAATGTACTTC. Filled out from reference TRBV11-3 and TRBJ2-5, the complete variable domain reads EAGVVQSPRYKIIEKKQPVAFWCNPISGHNTLYWYLQNLGQGPELLIRYENEEAVDDSQLPKDRFSAERLKGVDSTLKIQPAELGDSAVYLCASSSTSGGMYFGPGTRLLVL.

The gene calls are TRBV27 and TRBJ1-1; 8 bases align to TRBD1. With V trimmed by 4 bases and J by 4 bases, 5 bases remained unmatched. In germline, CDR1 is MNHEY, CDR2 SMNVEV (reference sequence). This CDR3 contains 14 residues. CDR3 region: CASSYAGGATEAFF. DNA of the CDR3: TGTGCCAGCAGTTACGCAGGGGGCGCCACTGAAGCTTTCTTT.

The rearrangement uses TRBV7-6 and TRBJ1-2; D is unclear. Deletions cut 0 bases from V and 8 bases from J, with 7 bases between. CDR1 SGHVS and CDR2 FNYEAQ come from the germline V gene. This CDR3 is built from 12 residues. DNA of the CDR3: TGTGCCAGCAGCTTAGCTGGGCACGGCTACACCTTC. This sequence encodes CASSLAGHGYTF.

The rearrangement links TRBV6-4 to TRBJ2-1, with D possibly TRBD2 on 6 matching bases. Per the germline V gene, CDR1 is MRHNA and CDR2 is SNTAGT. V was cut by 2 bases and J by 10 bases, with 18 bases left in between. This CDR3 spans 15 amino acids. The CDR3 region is CASSDDSGSGGEQFF. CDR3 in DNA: TGTGCCAGCAGTGACGATAGCGGATCTGGGGGGGAGCAGTTCTTC.

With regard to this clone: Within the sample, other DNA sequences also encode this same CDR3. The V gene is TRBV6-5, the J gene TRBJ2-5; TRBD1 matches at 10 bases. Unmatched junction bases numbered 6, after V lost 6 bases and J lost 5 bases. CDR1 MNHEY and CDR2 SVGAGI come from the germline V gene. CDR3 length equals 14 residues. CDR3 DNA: TGTGCCAGCAGCCCCGACAGGGGGCGGGAGACCCAGTACTTC. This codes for CASSPDRGRETQYF.

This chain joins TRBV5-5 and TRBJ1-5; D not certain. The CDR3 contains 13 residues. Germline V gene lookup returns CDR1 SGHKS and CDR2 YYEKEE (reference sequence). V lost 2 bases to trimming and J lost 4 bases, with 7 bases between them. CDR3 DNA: TGTGCCAGCAGCTTCGGAACGAATCAGCCCCAGCATTTT. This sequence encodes CASSFGTNQPQHF.